This T cell receptor (beta chain) was obtained from a study of T cells after yellow fever vaccination. V was pared by 2 bases and J by 2 bases, with 6 bases between. The CDR3 has 13 residues. In germline, CDR1 is SNHLY, CDR2 FYNNEI. This clonotype occurred a few times. Its antigen is not identified. TCRdb used MiXCR to reprocess the 5' RACE reads, holding one entry per CDR3 protein. The sample lists some 250,000 distinct CDR3 sequences, about 7.1% occurring once. The study, taken as a whole, reports: Peaking on day 5 versus 15, the secondary response was faster but weaker.

Sequenced material: CD4+ T cells sorted from PBMCs, taken 15 days after the yellow fever booster vaccination. The chain links TRBV2 to TRBJ1-1; D is unresolved. The sequence came from a man aged 25 to 40 who received the YFV17D yellow fever vaccine. The CDR3 nucleotides are TGTGCCAGCAGTGAATCAAGTAACACTGAAGCTTTCTTT. Amino acid sequence: CASSESSNTEAFF.